Here is one T cell receptor beta chain with its context. A few counts support this clonotype. No cognate antigen has been identified for it. It has no much larger one-base neighbor in the sample; base qualities were not kept. The data stem from a study of T cell repertoires in aging, cancer and after chemotherapy (dated by TCRdb to the late 2010s). Some background on the complete study: Donors were distributed across six age groups ranging from 30 or younger to 70 or older, with at least three individuals included per group. Peripheral blood TCR beta repertoires from healthy donors and cancer patients were profiled to examine immunoaging and T cell reconstitution after chemotherapy. Alongside fewer than 100 healthy donors serving as a reference group, the cohort included some 220 cancer patients, of whom some 94 had hematological cancers and 124 had solid cancers. Several million TCR reads were contained in the full dataset. In the solid tumor group, paired pre- and post-chemotherapy samples were obtained from brain tumor (glioblastoma) patients receiving temozolomide-based therapy. The paper as a whole reports these results and caveats: An increase in median generation probability over the chemotherapy interval was observed in both cancer cohorts, suggesting that the repertoire was reconstituted through rebound thymic output. Untreated patients with hematological or solid cancers showed significantly lower blood TCR diversity and higher clonality than age-matched healthy donors. It was noted by the authors that conclusions about immunological memory after chemotherapy cannot be drawn from the repertoire data. In healthy donors, the decline in TCR diversity with age was mainly due to loss of richness, whereas in cancer patients loss of evenness also played a role.

Multiplex touch-down PCR with a mixed TRB-A/B primer pool was used to amplify rearranged TRB sequences covering the V, D and J segments. Two consecutive PCR reactions with Phusion HS II polymerase added Illumina adapters and sample indices to the amplicons. Amplicons were gel-purified with the NucleoSpin Gel and PCR Clean-up kit, then checked with Qubit and an Agilent 2100 Bioanalyzer. The libraries were sequenced on an Illumina MiSeq with 600-cycle, single-indexed, paired-end runs. On the authors' methods: Processing of the TRB sequences was carried out with MiXCR versions 2.12 and 3.0.5. Each unique CDR3 nucleotide sequence counted as one clone, and only productive sequences with at least two reads were retained. The repertoire metrics were Shannon diversity, evenness, clonality (calculated as one minus evenness), and diversity profiles parameterized by alpha from 0 to 5. Generation probabilities of clones in paired pre- and post-chemotherapy samples were computed with the IGoR algorithm. TCRdb trimmed public reads at Q25 via fastp, called clones via MiXCR and kept in-frame beta chains. Under each unique CDR3 protein, matching rows form one entry showing the most common genes and DNA. In this record, the V and J calls reflect TCRdb's handling and not the investigators' own analysis. The sample table holds over 1,500 distinct CDR3 sequences, of which roughly 38% were seen once. Of the sample, about 7.4% is held by the ten largest clones.

TCR beta rearrangements were amplified from genomic DNA isolated from peripheral blood, not from sorted cells or RNA. Sequenced sample: blood. The TCR was taken from a human donor with a solid tumor.

The sequenced DNA is TGTGCCAGCAGGCGGGGACGACGACTAGCGGGAGTTGCCGAGCAGTACTTC. This gives the protein CASRRGRRLAGVAEQYF. The V and J genes are TRBV7-9 and TRBJ2-7, and TRBD2 matches 12 of the central bases. V ends up 6 bases short and J 6 bases short, with an unmatched junction base count of 15. The CDR3, from cysteine to phenylalanine, totals 17 residues. Left in the record is the CDR3 DNA by itself, 51 bases read in frame from the first base. CDR1 and CDR2, per the germline V gene (reference sequence), are SEHNR and FQNEAQ.